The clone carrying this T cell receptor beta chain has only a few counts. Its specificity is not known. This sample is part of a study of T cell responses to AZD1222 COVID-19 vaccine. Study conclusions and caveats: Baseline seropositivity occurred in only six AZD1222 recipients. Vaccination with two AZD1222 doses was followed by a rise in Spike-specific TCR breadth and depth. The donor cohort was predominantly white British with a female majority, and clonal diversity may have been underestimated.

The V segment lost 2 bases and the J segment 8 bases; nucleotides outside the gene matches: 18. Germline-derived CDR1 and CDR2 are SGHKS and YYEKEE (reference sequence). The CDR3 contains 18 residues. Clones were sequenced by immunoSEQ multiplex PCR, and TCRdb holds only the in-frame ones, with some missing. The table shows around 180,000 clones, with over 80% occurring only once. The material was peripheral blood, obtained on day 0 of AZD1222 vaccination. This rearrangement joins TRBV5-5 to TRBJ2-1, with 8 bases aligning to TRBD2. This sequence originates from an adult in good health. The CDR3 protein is CASSFYLKGTSIAHEQFF. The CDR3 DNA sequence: TGTGCCAGCAGCTTCTATTTGAAAGGGACTAGTATCGCCCATGAGCAGTTCTTC.